This T cell receptor beta chain was found in a study of blood T cell repertoires in COVID-19. Background on the study: Nucleic acid was either cDNA or gDNA, and it came from T cells, B-cell-depleted T cells, or PBMCs.

Generated by immunoSEQ multiplex PCR, the TCRdb table keeps only in-frame clones and is missing some. The table includes about 50,000 clones, around 90% detected once. There are 14 residues in the CDR3. Germline V gives CDR1 SEHNR, CDR2 FQNEAQ (reference sequence). V lost 0 bases and J 7 bases, leaving 12 bases between the germline ends. Sequencing was carried out using peripheral blood. The TCR sequence derives from a man aged 45-60 years with active COVID-19. V gene TRBV7-9 combines with J gene TRBJ1-1, with D perhaps matching TRBD1 (5 bases). CDR3: CASSLARGGNEAFF. In DNA form, the CDR3 reads TGTGCCAGCAGCTTAGCGCGTGGGGGGAATGAAGCTTTCTTT.